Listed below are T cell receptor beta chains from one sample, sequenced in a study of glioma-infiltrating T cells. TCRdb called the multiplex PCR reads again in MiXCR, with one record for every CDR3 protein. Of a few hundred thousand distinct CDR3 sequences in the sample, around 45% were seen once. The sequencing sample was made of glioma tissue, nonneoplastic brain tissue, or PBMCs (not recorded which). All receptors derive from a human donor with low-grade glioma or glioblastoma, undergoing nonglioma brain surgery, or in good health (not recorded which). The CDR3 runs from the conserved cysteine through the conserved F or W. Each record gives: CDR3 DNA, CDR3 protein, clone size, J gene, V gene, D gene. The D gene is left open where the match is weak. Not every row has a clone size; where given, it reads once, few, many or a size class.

DNA: TGCGCCAGCAGCCAAGACCTTGGACTAGGACCCCACAATGAGCAGTTCTTC
CDR3: CASSQDLGLGPHNEQFF
size: few
J: TRBJ2-1
V: TRBV4-3
D: TRBD2

DNA: TGTGCCAGCAGTTCCGACAGGGGATTAAATCAGCCCCAGCATTTT
CDR3: CASSSDRGLNQPQHF
size: NA
J: TRBJ1-5
V: TRBV2
D: TRBD1

DNA: TGCAGTGCTAGAGTCACGGCCATGAACACTGAAGCTTTCTTT
CDR3: CSARVTAMNTEAFF
size: many
J: TRBJ1-1
V: TRBV20-1
D: NA

DNA: TGTGCCAGCAGTGAGTTCCGCGAGAAAAATGAGCAGTTCTTC
CDR3: CASSEFREKNEQFF
size: once
J: TRBJ2-1
V: TRBV3-1
D: NA

DNA: TGCAGTGCTAGAGACAGATCAAAATCCTACAATGAGCAGTTCTTC
CDR3: CSARDRSKSYNEQFF
size: few
J: TRBJ2-1
V: TRBV20-1
D: NA

DNA: TGCAGTGCCTCAACCAGGGTGGACACCTATGGCTACACCTTC
CDR3: CSASTRVDTYGYTF
size: few
J: TRBJ1-2
V: TRBV20-1
D: NA

DNA: TGCAGTGCCAACACTAGCGGGAGGGTTACAGATACGCAGTATTTT
CDR3: CSANTSGRVTDTQYF
size: once
J: TRBJ2-3
V: TRBV20-1
D: TRBD2

DNA: TGTGCCAGCAGCCAAGAAGCGGGACCCTACAATGAGCAGTTCTTC
CDR3: CASSQEAGPYNEQFF
size: NA
J: TRBJ2-1
V: TRBV3-1
D: TRBD2

DNA: TGCGCCAGCAGCCAACCATGGGTGCCCCGGGGCTCCGGGAACTATGGCTACACCTTC
CDR3: CASSQPWVPRGSGNYGYTF
size: NA
J: TRBJ1-2
V: TRBV4-1
D: NA

DNA: TGCAGTGCAATCCTTGAGGCGGGTTACTTTCTCATGAACACTGAAGCTTTCTTT
CDR3: CSAILEAGYFLMNTEAFF
size: many
J: TRBJ1-1
V: TRBV20-1
D: NA

DNA: TGTGCCAGCAGCTTAAACAGGGTCGGGTATGAGCAGTTCTTC
CDR3: CASSLNRVGYEQFF
size: few
J: TRBJ2-1
V: TRBV11-2
D: NA

DNA: TGTGCCAGCAGCTTACCTACTGGGACAGGGCCTAATCAGCCCCAGCATTTT
CDR3: CASSLPTGTGPNQPQHF
size: NA
J: TRBJ1-5
V: TRBV7-2
D: TRBD1

DNA: TGTGCCAGCAGTGAATCTCGACTAGCGGGAGGTTCCACAGATACGCAGTATTTT
CDR3: CASSESRLAGGSTDTQYF
size: few
J: TRBJ2-3
V: TRBV2
D: TRBD2

DNA: TGTGCCAGCAGTACCCGGGGGGGGATAGGTGAAAAACTGTTTTTT
CDR3: CASSTRGGIGEKLFF
size: NA
J: TRBJ1-4
V: TRBV28
D: NA

DNA: TGCGCCAGCAGCTTGAATCCTAGCGGACTAGCCTACGAGCAGTACTTC
CDR3: CASSLNPSGLAYEQYF
size: NA
J: TRBJ2-7
V: TRBV5-1
D: TRBD2

DNA: TGCGCCAGCAGCTTGGGTCGCGGGAGCGCCTACGAGCAGTACTTC
CDR3: CASSLGRGSAYEQYF
size: NA
J: TRBJ2-7
V: TRBV5-1
D: TRBD2

DNA: TGTGCCAGCAGCCAACCTCCAGGAGGCTTCGGGACAGTCTTAAGCAAAAACATTCAGTACTTC
CDR3: CASSQPPGGFGTVLSKNIQYF
size: few
J: TRBJ2-4
V: TRBV4-2
D: TRBD1

DNA: TGTGCCAGCGTCGGTAGTAGGGCCTATGGCTACACCTTC
CDR3: CASVGSRAYGYTF
size: few
J: TRBJ1-2
V: TRBV25-1
D: NA

DNA: TGTGCCACCAGCAGAGTTTTCGGGGCGAATTCACCCCTCCACTTT
CDR3: CATSRVFGANSPLHF
size: few
J: TRBJ1-6
V: TRBV15
D: NA

DNA: TGCGCCAGCTCACCGGGAGGACTCCGGGGCGAGCAGTTCTTC
CDR3: CASSPGGLRGEQFF
size: NA
J: TRBJ2-1
V: TRBV18
D: TRBD2

DNA: TGTGCCAGCAGCCCCCCTCTTACAGTGAACACTGAAGCTTTCTTT
CDR3: CASSPPLTVNTEAFF
size: NA
J: TRBJ1-1
V: TRBV9
D: NA

DNA: TGTGCCAGCAGCCAATTAACTAGCGGGATCACAGATACGCAGTATTTT
CDR3: CASSQLTSGITDTQYF
size: NA
J: TRBJ2-3
V: TRBV14
D: TRBD2

DNA: TGTGCCAGCAGCGAGGGCGTACCCCATCTCTACGAGCAGTACTTC
CDR3: CASSEGVPHLYEQYF
size: once
J: TRBJ2-7
V: TRBV12-3/TRBV12-4
D: NA

DNA: TGTGCCAGCAGCCCCCGGTGGGGTGAGCAGTTCTTC
CDR3: CASSPRWGEQFF
size: NA
J: TRBJ2-1
V: TRBV7-2
D: NA

DNA: TGTGCCAGCAGCTTCGCAAGTAATCAGCCCCAGCATTTT
CDR3: CASSFASNQPQHF
size: NA
J: TRBJ1-5
V: TRBV11-2
D: NA

DNA: TGTGCCAGCAGCTTAGCGAGTTGGGCTGGGGCCAACGTCCTGACTTTC
CDR3: CASSLASWAGANVLTF
size: few
J: TRBJ2-6
V: TRBV7-2
D: NA

DNA: TGTGCCAGCGAGGATGTGGGGCTCCGCTCCTACAATGAGCAGTTCTTC
CDR3: CASEDVGLRSYNEQFF
size: many
J: TRBJ2-1
V: TRBV6-4
D: NA

DNA: TGTGCCAGCAGCGCTAGCGGGAGGGCGAACACCGGGGAGCTGCTTTTT
CDR3: CASSASGRANTGELLF
size: NA
J: TRBJ2-2
V: TRBV6-1
D: TRBD2

DNA: TGTGCCAGCAGCCTCCTGAGCACAGATACGCAGTATTTT
CDR3: CASSLLSTDTQYF
size: many
J: TRBJ2-3
V: TRBV28
D: NA

DNA: TGTGCCAGCAGTTACACGGCGGGAGGGCCCGATGAGCAGTTCTTC
CDR3: CASSYTAGGPDEQFF
size: few
J: TRBJ2-1
V: TRBV6-6
D: TRBD2

DNA: TGTGCCAGCAGTCCCGAGGGGGGACCCAACCGATCCGAGCAGTACTTC
CDR3: CASSPEGGPNRSEQYF
size: few
J: TRBJ2-7
V: TRBV28
D: NA

DNA: TGTGCCAGCAGTCCTCTTGGTAGGGGGGGAACTGAAGCTTTCTTT
CDR3: CASSPLGRGGTEAFF
size: NA
J: TRBJ1-1
V: TRBV28
D: NA

DNA: TGTGCCAGCAGTTACATCAATAGCAATCAGCCCCAGCATTTT
CDR3: CASSYINSNQPQHF
size: few
J: TRBJ1-5
V: TRBV12-3/TRBV12-4
D: NA

DNA: TGCAGTGCTAGCGGGAGGGGCCAAGAGACCCAGTACTTC
CDR3: CSASGRGQETQYF
size: NA
J: TRBJ2-5
V: TRBV20-1
D: TRBD2

DNA: TGTGCCAGCAGCCAAACAGGGACAGGGGAGTATGGCTACACCTTC
CDR3: CASSQTGTGEYGYTF
size: NA
J: TRBJ1-2
V: TRBV7-3
D: TRBD1

DNA: TGCGCCAGCAGAAGACTAGCGGGAGCCTACGAGCAGTACTTC
CDR3: CASRRLAGAYEQYF
size: NA
J: TRBJ2-7
V: TRBV10-2
D: TRBD2

DNA: TGCGCCAGCAGCACGGGGGAGGGCTACGAGCAGTACTTC
CDR3: CASSTGEGYEQYF
size: few
J: TRBJ2-7
V: TRBV4-3
D: TRBD2

DNA: TGTGCCAGCAGCCCGGGAGGTTACCGGGAGGAGCAGTTCTTC
CDR3: CASSPGGYREEQFF
size: few
J: TRBJ2-1
V: TRBV4-2
D: TRBD2

DNA: TGTGCCAGCAGCCCCACGTGGGTCCAGTACTTC
CDR3: CASSPTWVQYF
size: NA
J: TRBJ2-5
V: TRBV7-9
D: NA

DNA: TGTGCCATCAGTGAGTCTAGCGGGACTGAGACCCAGTACTTC
CDR3: CAISESSGTETQYF
size: NA
J: TRBJ2-5
V: TRBV10-3
D: TRBD2